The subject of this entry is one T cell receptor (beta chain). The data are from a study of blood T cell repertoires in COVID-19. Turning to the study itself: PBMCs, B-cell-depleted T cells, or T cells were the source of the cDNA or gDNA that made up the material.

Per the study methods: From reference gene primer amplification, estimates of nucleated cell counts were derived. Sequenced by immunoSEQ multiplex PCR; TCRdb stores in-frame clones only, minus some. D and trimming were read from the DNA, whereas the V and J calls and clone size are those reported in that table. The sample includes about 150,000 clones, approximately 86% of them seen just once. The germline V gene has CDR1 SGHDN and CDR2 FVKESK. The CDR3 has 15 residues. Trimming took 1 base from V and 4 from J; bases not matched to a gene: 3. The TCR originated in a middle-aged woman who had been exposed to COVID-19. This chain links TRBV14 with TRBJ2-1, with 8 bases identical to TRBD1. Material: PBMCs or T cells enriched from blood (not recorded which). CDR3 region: CASSQVQGAYNEQFF. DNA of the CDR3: TGTGCCAGCAGCCAAGTTCAGGGGGCATACAATGAGCAGTTCTTC.